This T cell receptor beta chain was found in a study of blood T cell repertoires in COVID-19. As regards this clone: One end of the junction does not line up with germline, which may come from a read error.

Clones were read by immunoSEQ multiplex PCR, and TCRdb kept only the in-frame ones, dropping some. Of about 250,000 clones in the sample, about 85% are singletons; the top ten hold about 6%. The cohort comprised adults aged about 18 to 90 years residing in approximately 25 US areas. Grouping used clinical history reported by participants in a survey and questionnaire. This sequence originates from a woman aged 25-40 years with acute COVID-19. What was sequenced was PBMCs or T cells enriched from blood (not recorded which).

In DNA, the CDR3 is TGTGCCAGCACTTTAGGACAGATGAACACTGAAGCTTTCTTT. It is translated as CASTLGQMNTEAFF. This chain joins TRBV28 and TRBJ1-1; a weak D match, TRBD1 (6 bases). This CDR3 contains 14 residues. Germline V gene sequence: CDR1 MDHEN, CDR2 SYDVKM.